This TCR beta chain was retrieved from a study of radiotherapy plus CTLA-4 blockade in lung cancer. Germline assignment: CDR1 MDHEN and CDR2 SYDVKM. The ends were cut back, 7 bases at V and 0 bases at J, with 13 bases in the middle. There are 14 residues in the CDR3. The repertoire was sequenced with immunoSEQ multiplex PCR; TCRdb's copy has only in-frame clones and lacks some. This sample has about 98,000 clones, with 82% found just once. This clone has only a few counts. The receptor was derived from a human donor with non-small cell lung cancer who had a partial response to radiotherapy plus ipilimumab. The chain links TRBV28 to TRBJ2-7, with D perhaps TRBD2 (6 bases). The sample was peripheral blood, taken from a patient treated with radiotherapy plus ipilimumab. The CDR3, as DNA: TGTGCCAGCAACCCTTACGGGGGCTCCTACGAGCAGTACTTC. As protein: CASNPYGGSYEQYF. The full variable domain, in which reference TRBV28 and TRBJ2-7 provide the parts outside the CDR3, is DVKVTQSSRYLVKRTGEKVFLECVQDMDHENMFWYRQDPGLGLRLIYFSYDVKMKEKGDIPEGYSVSREKKERFSLILESASTNQTSMYLCASNPYGGSYEQYFGPGTRLTVT.